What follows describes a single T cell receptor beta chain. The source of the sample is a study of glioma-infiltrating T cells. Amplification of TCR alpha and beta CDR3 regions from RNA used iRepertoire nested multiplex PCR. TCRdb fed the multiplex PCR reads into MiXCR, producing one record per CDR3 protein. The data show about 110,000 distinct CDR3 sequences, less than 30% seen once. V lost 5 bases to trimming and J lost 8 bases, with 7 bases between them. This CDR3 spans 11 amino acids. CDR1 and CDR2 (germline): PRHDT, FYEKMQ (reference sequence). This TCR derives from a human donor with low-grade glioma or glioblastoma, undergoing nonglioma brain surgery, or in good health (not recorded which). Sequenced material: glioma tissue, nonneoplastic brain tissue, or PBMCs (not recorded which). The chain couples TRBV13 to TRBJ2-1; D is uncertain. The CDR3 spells CASSLNDEQFF. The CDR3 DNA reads TGTGCCAGCAGCCTTAACGATGAGCAGTTCTTC. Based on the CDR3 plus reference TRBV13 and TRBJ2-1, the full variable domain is AAGVIQSPRHLIKEKRETATLKCYPIPRHDTVYWYQQGPGQDPQFLISFYEKMQSDKGSIPDRFSAQQFSDYHSELNMSSLELGDSALYFCASSLNDEQFFGPGTRLTVL.